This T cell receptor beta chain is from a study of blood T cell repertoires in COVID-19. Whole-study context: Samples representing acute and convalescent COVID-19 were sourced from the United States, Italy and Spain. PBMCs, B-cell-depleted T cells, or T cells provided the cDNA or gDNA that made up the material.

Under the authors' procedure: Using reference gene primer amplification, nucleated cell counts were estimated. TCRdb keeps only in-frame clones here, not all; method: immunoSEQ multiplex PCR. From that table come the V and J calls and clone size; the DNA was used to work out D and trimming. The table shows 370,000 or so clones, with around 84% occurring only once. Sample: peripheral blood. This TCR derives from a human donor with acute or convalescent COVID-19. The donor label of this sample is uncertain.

CDR3 nucleotide sequence: TGTGCCAGCAGTGCCGGGACAGGGAACTATGGCTACACCTTC. This codes for CASSAGTGNYGYTF. The rearrangement joins TRBV28 to TRBJ1-2; TRBD1 matches 9 bases. V shed 5 bases, J shed 2 bases, and the junction held 3 bases outside the gene matches. In germline, CDR1 is MDHEN, CDR2 SYDVKM. This CDR3 comprises 14 residues.